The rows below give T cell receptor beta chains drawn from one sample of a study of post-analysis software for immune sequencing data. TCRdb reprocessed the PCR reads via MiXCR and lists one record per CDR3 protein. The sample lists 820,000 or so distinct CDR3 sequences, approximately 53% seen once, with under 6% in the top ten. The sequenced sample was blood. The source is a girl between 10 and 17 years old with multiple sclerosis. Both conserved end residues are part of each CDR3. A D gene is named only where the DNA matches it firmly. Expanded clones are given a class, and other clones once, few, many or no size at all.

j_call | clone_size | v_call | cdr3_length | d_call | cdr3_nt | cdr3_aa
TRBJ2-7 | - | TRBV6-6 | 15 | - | TGTGCCAGCAGTTACGTAGCCCAGAGCTCCTACGAGCAGTACTTC | CASSYVAQSSYEQYF
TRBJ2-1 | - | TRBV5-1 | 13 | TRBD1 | TGCGCCAGTACAGGGGATAGTTACAATGAGCAGTTCTTC | CASTGDSYNEQFF
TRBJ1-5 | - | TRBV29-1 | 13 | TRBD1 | TGCAGCGTTAGACAGGGCCTTAATCAGCCCCAGCATTTT | CSVRQGLNQPQHF
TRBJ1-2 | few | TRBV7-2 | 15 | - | TGTGCCAGCAGCTTTATGGCCAGGGCGAACTATGGCTACACCTTC | CASSFMARANYGYTF
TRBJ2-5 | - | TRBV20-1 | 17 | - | TGCAGTGCTAGAGTTTCGGGTGGGACGGGAGACAGGGAGACCCAGTACTTC | CSARVSGGTGDRETQYF
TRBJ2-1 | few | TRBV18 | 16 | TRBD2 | TGTGCCAGCTCCTACCTAGCGGGAGTGGCCTACAATGAGCAGTTCTTC | CASSYLAGVAYNEQFF
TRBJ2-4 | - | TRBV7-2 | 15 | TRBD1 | TGTGCCAGCAGCTTAGGAGGGACAGCAAACAATGAGCAGTACTTC | CASSLGGTANNEQYF
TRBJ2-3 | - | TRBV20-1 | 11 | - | TGCAGTGCGCGGACTGGAAATACGCAGTATTTT | CSARTGNTQYF
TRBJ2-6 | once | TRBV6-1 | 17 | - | TGTGCCAGCAGGAGCGGGACATCTATCTCTGGGGCCAACGTCCCGACTTTC | CASRSGTSISGANVPTF
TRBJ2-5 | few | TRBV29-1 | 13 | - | TGCAGCGTTGATCTGGGGGGCTGGGAGACCCAGTACTTC | CSVDLGGWETQYF
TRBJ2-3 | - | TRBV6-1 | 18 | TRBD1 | TGTGCCAGCAGTGAACGGGCAGGGGGCCCTTCCGCAACGGATACGCAGTATTTT | CASSERAGGPSATDTQYF
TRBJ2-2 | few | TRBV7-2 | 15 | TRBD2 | TGTGCCAGCAGCTTAGCCCGGACTAGTAACGGGGAGCTGTTTTTT | CASSLARTSNGELFF
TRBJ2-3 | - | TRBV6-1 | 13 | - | TGTGCCAGCAGGACAGAGAACACAGATACGCAGTATTTT | CASRTENTDTQYF
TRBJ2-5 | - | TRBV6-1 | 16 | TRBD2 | TGTGCCAGCAGTCCACGACTAGCCCTAGCGGGGGAGACCCAGTACTTC | CASSPRLALAGETQYF
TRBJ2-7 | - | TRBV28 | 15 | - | TGTGCCAGCAGTTTGGACCGACACAGCTCCTACGAGCAGTACTTC | CASSLDRHSSYEQYF
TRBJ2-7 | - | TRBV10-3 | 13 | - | TGTGCCATCATAGGGGAGAGCTCCTACGAGCAGTACTTC | CAIIGESSYEQYF
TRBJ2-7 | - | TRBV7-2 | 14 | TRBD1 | TGTGCCAGCAGCTCATACAGGGGTGACTACGAGCAGTACTTC | CASSSYRGDYEQYF
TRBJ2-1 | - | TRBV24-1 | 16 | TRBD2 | TGTGCCACCAGTGACCATACTAGCGGGAGGGTTGATGAGCAGTTCTTC | CATSDHTSGRVDEQFF
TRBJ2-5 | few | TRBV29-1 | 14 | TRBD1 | TGCAGCGCTGGGGGACAGAAGTACCAAGAGACCCAGTACTTC | CSAGGQKYQETQYF
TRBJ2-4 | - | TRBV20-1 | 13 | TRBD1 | TGCAGTGCCGGCAGGGGGCCGGGAAACATTCAGTACTTC | CSAGRGPGNIQYF
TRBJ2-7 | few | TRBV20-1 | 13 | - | TGCAGTGCTACTAGGACACAAGCCTACGAGCAGTACTTC | CSATRTQAYEQYF
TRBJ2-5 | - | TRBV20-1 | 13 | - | TGCAGTGCTGGAACGCGGGGTCAAGAGACCCAGTACTTC | CSAGTRGQETQYF
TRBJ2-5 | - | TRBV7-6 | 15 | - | TGTGCCAGCAGCTTTCCTGGACACCTTCAAGAGACCCAGTACTTC | CASSFPGHLQETQYF
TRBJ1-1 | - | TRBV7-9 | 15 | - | TGTGCCAGCAGCTTAGTCCCCGGGACTAGCGATGAAGCTTTCTTT | CASSLVPGTSDEAFF
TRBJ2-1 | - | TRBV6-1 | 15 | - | TGTGCCAGCAGGCCCAGGGTTCGGGTTTACAATGAGCAGTTCTTC | CASRPRVRVYNEQFF
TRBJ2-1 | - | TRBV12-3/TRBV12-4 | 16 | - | TGTGCCAGCAGTGGGAGGGGGCGGGAGAGCCCTAATGAGCAGTTCTTC | CASSGRGRESPNEQFF
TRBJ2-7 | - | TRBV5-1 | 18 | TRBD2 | TGCGCCAGCGGCTACGGACTAGCGGGGGGCCGGCGCTCCTACGAGCAGTACTTC | CASGYGLAGGRRSYEQYF
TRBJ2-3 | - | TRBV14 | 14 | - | TGTGCCAGCAGCATGGGGTTCCGCACAGATACGCAGTATTTT | CASSMGFRTDTQYF
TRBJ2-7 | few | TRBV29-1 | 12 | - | TGCAGCGTTGAAGATGCAGGGATCGAGCAGTACTTC | CSVEDAGIEQYF
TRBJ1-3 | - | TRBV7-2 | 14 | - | TGTGCCAGCAGCTTAGGACGGGCCCTAGACACCATATATTTT | CASSLGRALDTIYF
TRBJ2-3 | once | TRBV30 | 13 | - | TGTGCCTGGAGTCGGGACCCGACGGGTACGCAGTATTTT | CAWSRDPTGTQYF
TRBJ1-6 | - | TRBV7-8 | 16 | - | TGTGCCAGCAGCGTCTTAACAGGGATTCGGAGTTCACCCCTCCACTTT | CASSVLTGIRSSPLHF
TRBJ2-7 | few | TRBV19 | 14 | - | TGTGCCAGTACCCCTAGGGGCAGGACCCACGAGCAGTACTTC | CASTPRGRTHEQYF
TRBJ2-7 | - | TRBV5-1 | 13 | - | TGCGCCAGCAGCCGGGACGATGCCTACGAGCAGTACTTC | CASSRDDAYEQYF
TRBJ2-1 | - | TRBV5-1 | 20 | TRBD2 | TGCGCCAGCAGCTTGGGCCAGCTAGCGGGAGGGTACGTCACCCTCAATGAGCAGTTCTTC | CASSLGQLAGGYVTLNEQFF
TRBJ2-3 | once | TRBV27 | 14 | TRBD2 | TGTGCCAGCAGTTCCCCTAGCGGGGGGGATACGCAGTATTTT | CASSSPSGGDTQYF
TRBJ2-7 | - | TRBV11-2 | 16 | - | TGTGCCAGCAGCTTAGATCTGGCGGGGGCGACTTACGAGCAGTACTTC | CASSLDLAGATYEQYF
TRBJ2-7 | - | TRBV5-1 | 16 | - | TGCGCCAGCAGCTTGTACTTGCGGCAGGGGTCCTACGAGCAGTACTTC | CASSLYLRQGSYEQYF
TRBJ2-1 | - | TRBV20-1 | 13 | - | TGCAGTGCCCCACCGGGCTCCTACAATGAGCAGTTCTTC | CSAPPGSYNEQFF
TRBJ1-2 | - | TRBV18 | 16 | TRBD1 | TGTGCCAGCTCACCTCGAAGTGGACAGGCAACAACGAGGTACACCTTC | CASSPRSGQATTRYTF
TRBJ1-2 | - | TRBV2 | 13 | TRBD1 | TGTGCCAGCCGGGACAGCAATCACTATGGCTACACCTTC | CASRDSNHYGYTF
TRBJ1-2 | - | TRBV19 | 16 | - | TGTGCCAGTAGTATTGGAAACCCATTCGACGGCTATGGCTACACCTTC | CASSIGNPFDGYGYTF
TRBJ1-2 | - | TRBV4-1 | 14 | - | TGCGCCAGCAGCCACCCGACAGTGAACTATGGCTACACCTTC | CASSHPTVNYGYTF
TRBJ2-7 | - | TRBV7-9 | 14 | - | TGTGCCAGCAGCTGGGGGCAGGAAAGCTACGAGCAGTACTTC | CASSWGQESYEQYF
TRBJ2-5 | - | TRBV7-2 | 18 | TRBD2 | TGTGCCAGCAGCTTAGAAGGATGGCGGGGGGCTCTTCGAGAGACCCAGTACTTC | CASSLEGWRGALRETQYF
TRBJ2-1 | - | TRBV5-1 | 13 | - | TGCGCCAGCAGCCTTGGTTGGTTGAATGAGCAGTTCTTC | CASSLGWLNEQFF
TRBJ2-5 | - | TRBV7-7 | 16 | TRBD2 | TGTGCTAGCAGCGCACTCGGACTAGCGGGAGTGGAGACCCAGTACTTC | CASSALGLAGVETQYF
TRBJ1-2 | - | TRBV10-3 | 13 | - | TGTGCCATCAGTCTTGGCAGAGGTGGCGGCTACACCTTC | CAISLGRGGGYTF
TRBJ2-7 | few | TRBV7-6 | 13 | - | TGTGCCAGCAGCTTATTAATGGGAAACGAGCAGTACTTC | CASSLLMGNEQYF
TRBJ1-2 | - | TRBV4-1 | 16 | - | TGCGCCAGCAGCCAAGTTCAGCAGCGAGGGTCTGATGGCTGCACCTTC | CASSQVQQRGSDGCTF
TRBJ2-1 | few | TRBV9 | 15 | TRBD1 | TGTGCCAGCAGCGACCGGGACAGGCTATACAATGAGCAGTTCTTC | CASSDRDRLYNEQFF